These 6 T cell receptor beta chains came from one sample sequenced in a study of T-cell memory formation after mild COVID-19. Each CDR3 protein is one row after TCRdb ran MiXCR on the 5' RACE reads. The top ten hold roughly 13% of the sample, which has 350,000 to 500,000 distinct CDR3 sequences, roughly a quarter seen once. Sequenced: PBMCs or a T cell subset sorted from them (not recorded which). These receptors originate from an adult woman who had mild COVID-19 (a few samples of this study predate the infection). Cell type and time point are not known.

This clonotype was seen many times. V usage is TRBV30 and J usage is TRBJ1-5, with D perhaps TRBD1 (6 bases). Germline CDR1 is GTSNPN and CDR2 is SVGIG (reference sequence). V gave up 2 bases and J gave up 0 bases, with 11 bases separating them. The CDR3 covers 15 residues. In DNA, the CDR3 is TGTGCCTGGAGTCCCGGGACAAATAGCAATCAGCCCCAGCATTTT. It specifies CAWSPGTNSNQPQHF. Full variable domain (outside the CDR3, taken from reference TRBV30 and TRBJ1-5): SQTIHQWPATLVQPVGSPLSLECTVEGTSNPNLYWYRQAAGRGLQLLFYSVGIGQISSEVPQNLSASRPQDRQFILSSKKLLLSDSGFYLCAWSPGTNSNQPQHFGDGTRLSIL.

The V gene is TRBV6-6, the J gene TRBJ1-1; D is perhaps TRBD1 (5 bases). This CDR3 has 13 amino acids. Germline CDR1 is MNHNY and CDR2 is SVGAGI (reference sequence). V lost 7 bases, J lost 6 bases, and 15 bases lay in between. CDR3 loop: CASNAHGGAEAFF. CDR3 in DNA: TGTGCCAGCAACGCCCACGGGGGTGCTGAAGCTTTCTTT.

The rearrangement joins TRBV27 to TRBJ2-1, with TRBD2 matching over 9 bases. The V and J ends lost 2 bases and 6 bases, in that order; junction bases with no gene match: 2. This CDR3 comprises 14 residues. Germline V gives CDR1 MNHEY, CDR2 SMNVEV (reference sequence). Here the CDR3 reads CASSLGTSFNEQFF. For the CDR3, the DNA is TGTGCCAGCAGTTTAGGGACTAGCTTCAATGAGCAGTTCTTC.

This rearrangement joins TRBV7-6 to TRBJ2-5; 9 bases line up with TRBD1. Germline V gives CDR1 SGHVS, CDR2 FNYEAQ. The CDR3 spans 17 residues. The J segment lost 4 bases and the V segment lost 5 bases, leaving 14 bases of the junction unmatched. The CDR3 DNA reads TGTGCCAGCAGCGCGCGGGTTACAGGGGGCGGAGGAGAGACCCAGTACTTC. It specifies CASSARVTGGGGETQYF.

This clonotype has a handful of counts. The V call is TRBV9, the J call TRBJ2-2; no clear D gene. The length of the CDR3 is 12 residues. Between the trimmed V and J ends, which lost 2 bases and 5 bases, there was a span of 4 bases. Germline assignment: CDR1 SGDLS and CDR2 YYNGEE. The CDR3 loop reads CASSVMTGELFF. DNA for the CDR3: TGTGCCAGCAGCGTTATGACCGGGGAGCTGTTTTTT. The variable domain in full, with the rest retrieved from reference TRBV9 and TRBJ2-2, is DSGVTQTPKHLITATGQRVTLRCSPRSGDLSVYWYQQSLDQGLQFLIQYYNGEERAKGNILERFSAQQFPDLHSELNLSSLELGDSALYFCASSVMTGELFFGEGSRLTVL.

This clonotype was observed a handful of times. The chain joins TRBV30 to TRBJ2-2; 11 nucleotides line up with TRBD2. The CDR3 sequence is 15 residues long. Germline loops: CDR1 GTSNPN, CDR2 SVGIG (reference sequence). V dropped 2 bases and J dropped 4; count of bases not matched to a gene: 3. The CDR3 region is CAWSRGLAVTGELFF. As DNA, the CDR3 is TGTGCCTGGAGTAGGGGACTAGCGGTCACCGGGGAGCTGTTTTTT.